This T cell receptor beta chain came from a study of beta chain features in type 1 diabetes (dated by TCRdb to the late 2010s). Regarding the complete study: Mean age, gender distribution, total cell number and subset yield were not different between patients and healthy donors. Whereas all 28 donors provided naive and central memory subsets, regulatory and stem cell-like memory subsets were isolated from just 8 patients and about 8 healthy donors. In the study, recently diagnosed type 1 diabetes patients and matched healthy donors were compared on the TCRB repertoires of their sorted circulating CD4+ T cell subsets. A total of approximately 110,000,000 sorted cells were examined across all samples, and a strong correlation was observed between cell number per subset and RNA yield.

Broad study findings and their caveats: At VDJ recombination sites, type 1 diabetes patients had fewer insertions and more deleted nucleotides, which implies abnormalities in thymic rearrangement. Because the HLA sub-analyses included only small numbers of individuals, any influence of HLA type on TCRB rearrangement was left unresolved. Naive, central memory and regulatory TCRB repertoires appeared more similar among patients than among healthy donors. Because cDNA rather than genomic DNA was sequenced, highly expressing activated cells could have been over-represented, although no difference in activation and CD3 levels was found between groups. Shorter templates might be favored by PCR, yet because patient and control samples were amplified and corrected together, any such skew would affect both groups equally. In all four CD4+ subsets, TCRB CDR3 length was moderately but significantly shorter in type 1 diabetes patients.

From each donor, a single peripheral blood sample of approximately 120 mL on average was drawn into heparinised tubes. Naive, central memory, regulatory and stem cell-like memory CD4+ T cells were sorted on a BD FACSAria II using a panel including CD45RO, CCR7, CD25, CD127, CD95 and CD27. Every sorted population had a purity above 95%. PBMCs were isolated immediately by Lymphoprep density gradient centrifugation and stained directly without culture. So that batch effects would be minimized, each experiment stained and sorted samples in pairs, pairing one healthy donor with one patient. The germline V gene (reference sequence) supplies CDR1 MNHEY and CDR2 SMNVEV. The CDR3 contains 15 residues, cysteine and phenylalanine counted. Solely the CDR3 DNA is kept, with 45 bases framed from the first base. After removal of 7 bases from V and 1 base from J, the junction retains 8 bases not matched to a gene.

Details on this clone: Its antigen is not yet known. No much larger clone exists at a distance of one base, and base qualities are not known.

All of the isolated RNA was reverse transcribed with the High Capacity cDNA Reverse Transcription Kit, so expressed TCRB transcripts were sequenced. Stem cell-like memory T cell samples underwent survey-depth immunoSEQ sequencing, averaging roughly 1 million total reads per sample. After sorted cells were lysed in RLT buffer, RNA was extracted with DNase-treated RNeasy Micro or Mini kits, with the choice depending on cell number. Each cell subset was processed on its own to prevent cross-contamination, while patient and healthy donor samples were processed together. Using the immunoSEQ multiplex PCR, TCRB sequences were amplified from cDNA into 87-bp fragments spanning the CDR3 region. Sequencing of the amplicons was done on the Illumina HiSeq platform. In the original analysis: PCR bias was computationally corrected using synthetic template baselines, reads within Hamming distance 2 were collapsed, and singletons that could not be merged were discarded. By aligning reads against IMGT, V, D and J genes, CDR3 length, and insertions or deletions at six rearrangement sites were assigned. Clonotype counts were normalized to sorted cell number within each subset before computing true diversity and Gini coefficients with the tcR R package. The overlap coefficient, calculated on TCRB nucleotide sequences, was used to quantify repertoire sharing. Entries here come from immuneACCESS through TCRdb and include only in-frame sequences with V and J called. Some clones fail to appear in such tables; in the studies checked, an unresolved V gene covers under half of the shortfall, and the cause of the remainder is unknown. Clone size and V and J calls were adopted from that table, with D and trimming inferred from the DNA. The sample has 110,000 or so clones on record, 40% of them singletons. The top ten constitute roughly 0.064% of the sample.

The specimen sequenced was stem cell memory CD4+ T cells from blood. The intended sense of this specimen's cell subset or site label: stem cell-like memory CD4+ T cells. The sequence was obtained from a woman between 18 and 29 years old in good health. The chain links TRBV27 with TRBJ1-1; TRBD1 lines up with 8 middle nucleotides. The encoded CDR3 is CASTTGGVGNTEAFF. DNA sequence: TGTGCCAGCACCACAGGGGGTGTCGGGAACACTGAAGCTTTCTTT.